This T cell receptor beta chain was identified during a study of cytomegalovirus exposure and HLA in healthy donors. Study information: A prior study identified approximately 120 million unique TCR beta sequences from 150 million to 200 million T cells.

PCR employed 60 Vbeta and 13 Jbeta primers. In the original processing: Per a later analysis, the number of unique TCR beta chains was about 80 million, of which around 10 million were shared. Sequencing was performed with immunoSEQ multiplex PCR; in TCRdb, only in-frame clones are kept and a portion is missing. V and J calls and clone size come straight from that table; D and trimming were deduced from the DNA. In the table there are 100,000 or so clones, just under 80% of which are singletons. Healthy bone marrow donors formed the donor group. This CDR3 is 15 amino acids long. Deletions cut 3 bases from V and 5 bases from J, with 13 bases between. Germline loops: CDR1 LNHNV, CDR2 YYDKDF (reference sequence).

This receptor was identified in a male donor in good health and CMV-seronegative. The sequenced sample consisted of PBMCs. This rearrangement joins TRBV15 to TRBJ2-2; possible D gene TRBD1, 6 bases. Here the CDR3 reads CATSRDRVETGELFF. Here the CDR3 DNA reads TGTGCCACCAGCAGGGACAGAGTCGAGACCGGGGAGCTGTTTTTT.